This TCR beta chain was captured by sequencing in a study of T cells in women clearing cervical HPV infection. The protocol was immunoSEQ multiplex PCR, while the TCRdb copy is restricted to in-frame clones and leaves out a portion. Its listing shows about 48,000 clones. Concerning this clone itself: The CDR3 is cut off 3 residues early in the read; its end comes from the germline J gene.

The trim removed 3 bases at V and 3 bases at J, leaving 11 bases unmatched. The CDR3 is made up of 15 amino acids. CDR1 DFQATT and CDR2 SNEGSKA come from the germline V gene (reference sequence). The specimen was blood buffy coat. The J gene is TRBJ2-7, the V gene TRBV20-1, with 7 bases fitting TRBD1. This TCR was recovered from a woman between 18 and 75 years old with a cervical HPV16 infection that either progressed to CIN3+ or cleared (not recorded which). Partial CDR3 DNA: TGCAGTGCTAGTGATGACAGGGCTATTGGCTACGAG. This encodes CSASDDRAIGYE. The complete CDR3 protein is CSASDDRAIGYEQYF.